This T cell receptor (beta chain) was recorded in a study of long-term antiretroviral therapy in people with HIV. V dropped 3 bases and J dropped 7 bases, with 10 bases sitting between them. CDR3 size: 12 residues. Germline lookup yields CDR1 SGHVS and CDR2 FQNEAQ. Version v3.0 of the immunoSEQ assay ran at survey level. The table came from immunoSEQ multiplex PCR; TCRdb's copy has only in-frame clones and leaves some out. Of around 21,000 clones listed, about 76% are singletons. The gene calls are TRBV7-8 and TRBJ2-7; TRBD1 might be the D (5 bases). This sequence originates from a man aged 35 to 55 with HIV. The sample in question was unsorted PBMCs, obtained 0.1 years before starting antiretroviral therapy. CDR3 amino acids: CASSFPGSEQYF. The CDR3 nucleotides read TGTGCCAGCAGCTTTCCAGGGTCGGAGCAGTACTTC. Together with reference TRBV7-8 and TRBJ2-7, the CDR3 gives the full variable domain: GAGVSQSPRYKVAKRGQDVALRCDPISGHVSLFWYQQALGQGPEFLTYFQNEAQLDKSGLPSDRFFAERPEGSVSTLKIQRTQQEDSAVYLCASSFPGSEQYFGPGTRLTVT.